This entry lists 24 T cell receptor beta chains sequenced from one sample in a study of cytomegalovirus exposure and HLA in healthy donors. A multiplex PCR was run with 60 Vbeta primers and 13 Jbeta primers. Profiling relied on immunoSEQ multiplex PCR, and the TCRdb table lists in-frame clones only, not all of them. This listing includes 65,000 to 80,000 clones. Sequenced material: PBMCs. Source of these receptors: a young man in good health and CMV-seronegative.

The V gene is TRBV2, the J gene TRBJ2-3; 14 positions match TRBD2. The CDR3 is 15 residues long. CDR1 is SNHLY and CDR2 is FYNNEI in the germline V gene. After removal of 8 bases from V and 6 bases from J, the junction contained 7 bases not matched to a gene. The CDR3 region is CASGLAGGNADTQYF. Written as DNA, the CDR3 is TGTGCCAGCGGACTAGCGGGGGGAAACGCGGATACGCAGTATTTT. The full variable domain, in which reference TRBV2 and TRBJ2-3 provide the parts outside the CDR3, is EPEVTQTPSHQVTQMGQEVILRCVPISNHLYFYWYRQILGQKVEFLVSFYNNEISEKSEIFDDQFSVERPDGSNFTLKIRSTKLEDSAMYFCASGLAGGNADTQYFGPGTRLTVL.

The chain uses TRBV28 and TRBJ2-1; 7 bases are shared with TRBD1. The CDR3 contains 16 residues. Trimming removed 3 bases from V and 8 bases from J; junction bases left unmatched: 13. The germline gives CDR1 MDHEN, CDR2 SYDVKM. DNA of the CDR3: TGTGCCAGCAGTTTTTTTCGGGACAGTATCCCCCATGAGCAGTTCTTC. Translated: CASSFFRDSIPHEQFF.

The chain carries TRBV23-1 and TRBJ1-1, with D possibly being TRBD1 (5 bases). TRBV23-1 is an ORF, with its function uncertain. Trimming left V 0 bases short and J 5 bases short, with 19 bases between. There are 17 residues in the CDR3. CDR3 in amino acids: CASSQSRLTPEGTEAFF. The DNA for the CDR3 is TGCGCCAGCAGTCAATCGAGGCTGACCCCGGAGGGGACTGAAGCTTTCTTT.

The chain couples TRBV14 to TRBJ2-3, with 8 nucleotides matching TRBD1. The V segment lost 0 bases and the J segment 0 bases; nucleotides outside the gene matches: 17. Per the germline V gene, CDR1 is SGHDN and CDR2 is FVKESK. The CDR3 contains 21 residues. The CDR3 nucleotides are TGTGCCAGCAGCCAAGATATTTCAGGGGGCGCAGGCCGGACGAGCACAGATACGCAGTATTTT. Its protein is CASSQDISGGAGRTSTDTQYF.

CDR3 in amino acids: CASSKGKSGDSKETQYF. The CDR3 region has the DNA TGTGCCAGCAGCAAAGGAAAATCGGGGGACAGCAAAGAGACCCAGTACTTC. The V call is TRBV21-1, the J call TRBJ2-5; the D call TRBD1 from the table was never checked on the DNA. TRBV21-1 is a documented pseudogene. CDR3 length: 17 amino acids.

J is TRBJ1-3 and V is TRBV4-2; D gene ambiguous. The length of the CDR3 is 14 residues. V lost 6 bases and J lost 4, with 13 bases in between. Germline loops: CDR1 LGHNA, CDR2 YNFKEQ. The CDR3 region has the DNA TGTGCCAGCAGTCCCCTCTCCAGGGGAAACACCATATATTTT. Its translation is CASSPLSRGNTIYF.

The genes are TRBV6-6 and TRBJ2-1; 9 nucleotides line up with TRBD2. Germline V CDR1 and CDR2: MNHNY, SVGAGI (reference sequence). The V and J ends lost 5 bases and 2 bases, in that order; junction bases with no gene match: 4. The CDR3 contains 15 residues. Written as DNA, the CDR3 is TGTGCCAGCAGTCTTTTAGCGGGAGCCTACAATGAGCAGTTCTTC. As protein: CASSLLAGAYNEQFF.

This chain connects TRBV4-1 to TRBJ1-1; D unresolved. Germline CDR1 MGHRA, CDR2 YSYEKL. The CDR3 contains 14 residues. Trimming took off 6 bases at V and 0 bases at J, with 11 bases between the two ends. CDR3 amino acids: CASRHRTLNTEAFF. The CDR3 coding sequence is TGCGCCAGCAGACACAGAACTCTGAACACTGAAGCTTTCTTT.

The chain joins TRBV13 to TRBJ1-4, with TRBD1 matching over 9 bases. V gave up 2 bases and J gave up 7 bases; unmatched junction bases: 2. The V gene's germline CDR1 is PRHDT and CDR2 FYEKMQ (reference sequence). The CDR3 consists of 14 residues. This CDR3 reads CASSLRQGGEKLFF. DNA of the CDR3: TGTGCCAGCAGCTTAAGACAGGGGGGTGAAAAACTGTTTTTT.

This chain uses TRBV5-6 with TRBJ1-1; D gene ambiguous. Germline V gives CDR1 SGHDT, CDR2 YYEEEE. The V end was cut by 3 bases, the J end by 5 bases, with 20 bases between. The CDR3 spans 16 residues. In DNA, the CDR3 is TGTGCCAGCAGCTGGGGAGCGACGGACCTTGGTACTGAAGCTTTCTTT. It codes for CASSWGATDLGTEAFF.

The V call is TRBV7-2, the J call TRBJ2-2; D perhaps matches TRBD1 (6 bases). The CDR3 consists of 15 residues. Germline assignment: CDR1 SGHTA and CDR2 FQGNSA. The germline V and J ends were trimmed by 3 bases and 6 bases, with 14 bases remaining between them. As DNA, the CDR3 is TGTGCCAGCAGCTTCTCAGTTACAGGGTCCGGGGAGCTGTTTTTT. This sequence encodes CASSFSVTGSGELFF.

J is TRBJ2-1 and V is TRBV15; tentative D call: TRBD1 (5 bases). Trimming pared 0 bases from V and 1 base from J, leaving 16 bases between. This CDR3 is built from 18 residues. Germline assignment: CDR1 LNHNV and CDR2 YYDKDF (reference sequence). CDR3 residues: CATSREWGNRKSYNEQFF. The CDR3 DNA follows: TGTGCCACCAGCAGAGAATGGGGAAACAGGAAATCCTACAATGAGCAGTTCTTC.

This sequence joins TRBV4-2 and TRBJ1-1, with 9 bases identical to TRBD1. The CDR3 contains 14 residues. Germline lookup yields CDR1 LGHNA and CDR2 YNFKEQ. V lost 4 bases to trimming and J lost 5 bases; unmatched junction nucleotides: 5. The CDR3 region has the DNA TGTGCCAGCAGCCGAACAGGGGGCTCGACTGAAGCTTTCTTT. Residues: CASSRTGGSTEAFF.

CDR3 amino acids: CASSSGETGELFF. The CDR3 DNA is TGTGCCAGCAGCTCCGGGGAAACCGGGGAGCTGTTTTTT. This chain connects TRBV6-5 to TRBJ2-2; D possibly corresponds to TRBD2 (5 bases). Germline CDR1 is MNHEY and CDR2 is SVGAGI. CDR3 length: 13 amino acids. With 6 bases removed from V and 5 bases from J, the gap between germline ends came to 10 bases.

V usage is TRBV4-1 and J usage is TRBJ2-7; a weak D match, TRBD2 (5 bases). The germline V and J ends were trimmed by 1 base and 3 bases, with 7 bases remaining between them. The germline V gene has CDR1 MGHRA and CDR2 YSYEKL. CDR3 length: 13 amino acids. CDR3 region: CASSQVRDYEQYF. The CDR3 DNA follows: TGCGCCAGCAGCCAAGTGAGGGACTACGAGCAGTACTTC.

CDR3 amino acids: CASSPISRDRVADEQYF. In nucleotides, the CDR3 is TGTGCCAGCAGCCCAATATCGCGGGACAGGGTTGCCGACGAGCAGTACTTC. The genes are TRBV13 and TRBJ2-7, with 9 bases matching TRBD1. The CDR3 loop spans 17 amino acids. CDR1 and CDR2 (germline): PRHDT, FYEKMQ (reference sequence). V lost 5 bases to trimming and J lost 5 bases; unmatched junction nucleotides: 16.

The DNA for the CDR3 is TGTGCCAGCAGTGGACAGTCCCCTAGTCAGCCCCAGCATTTT. Residues: CASSGQSPSQPQHF. The chain recombines TRBV28 with TRBJ1-5; D might be TRBD1 (6 bases). Germline CDR1 is MDHEN and CDR2 is SYDVKM. Trimming left V 5 bases short and J 6 bases short, with 14 bases between. The CDR3 runs to 14 residues. Full variable domain (missing parts from reference TRBV28 and TRBJ1-5): DVKVTQSSRYLVKRTGEKVFLECVQDMDHENMFWYRQDPGLGLRLIYFSYDVKMKEKGDIPEGYSVSREKKERFSLILESASTNQTSMYLCASSGQSPSQPQHFGDGTRLSIL.

The rearrangement uses TRBV5-1 and TRBJ2-5, with TRBD2 identical over 9 bases. The junction had 6 bases not matched to a gene; V was cut back by 2 bases and J by 4 bases. This CDR3 has 15 amino acids. CDR1 and CDR2 (germline): SGHRS, YFSETQ. The CDR3 DNA is TGCGCCAGCAGCTTTAGCGGGGGCCCCCCAGAGACCCAGTACTTC. Translation gives CASSFSGGPPETQYF.

V gene TRBV12-1 combines with J gene TRBJ1-6; the table calls TRBD1, which could not be checked here. TRBV12-1 is shown as a pseudogene. This CDR3 has 12 amino acids. CDR3 sequence reads: CASSFGGSPLHF. CDR3 DNA: TGTGCCAGCAGCTTTGGGGGCTCACCCCTCCACTTT.

This sequence joins TRBV4-1 and TRBJ1-1; perhaps TRBD1 as D (6 bases). Germline CDR1 MGHRA, CDR2 YSYEKL. V was shortened by 5 bases and J by 5 bases, with 12 bases between the two germline ends. The CDR3 length is 13 residues. CDR3: CASSSHRETEAFF. The DNA for the CDR3 is TGCGCCAGCAGCTCGCACAGGGAAACTGAAGCTTTCTTT.

The chain combines TRBV7-9 with TRBJ2-7; maybe TRBD1 (8 bases). Trimming took 5 bases from V and 4 from J, leaving 15 bases between them. This CDR3 region has 14 residues. From germline, CDR1 is SEHNR and CDR2 FQNEAQ (reference sequence). CDR3 DNA: TGTGCCAGCAGCCCGCAACAGGGGGGGTACGAGCAGTACTTC. It is translated as CASSPQQGGYEQYF.

V is TRBV29-1 and J is TRBJ1-1; D is possibly TRBD1 (6 bases). Trimming pared 8 bases from V and 0 bases from J, leaving 13 bases between. CDR1 SQVTM and CDR2 ANQGSEA come from the germline V gene. This CDR3 region has 13 residues. CDR3 sequence: CSCGWGLNTEAFF. The CDR3 DNA follows: TGCAGCTGTGGTTGGGGGCTGAACACTGAAGCTTTCTTT. The complete variable domain, with remaining parts taken from reference TRBV29-1 and TRBJ1-1, reads SAVISQKPSRDICQRGTSLTIQCQVDSQVTMMFWYRQQPGQSLTLIATANQGSEATYESGFVIDKFPISRPNLTFSTLTVSNMSPEDSSIYLCSCGWGLNTEAFFGQGTRLTVV.

This sequence joins TRBV5-4 and TRBJ1-1; maybe TRBD1 (6 bases). The CDR3 extends over 15 amino acids. Per germline, CDR1 SGHNT and CDR2 YYREEE (reference sequence). The germline V and J ends were trimmed by 0 bases and 0 bases, with 9 bases remaining between them. DNA for the CDR3: TGTGCCAGCAGCTTGGCAGGGGCGTTGAACACTGAAGCTTTCTTT. Translating gives CASSLAGALNTEAFF.

The chain joins TRBV6-1 to TRBJ1-6, with TRBD1 as a possible D gene (5 bases). Germline assignment: CDR1 MNHNS and CDR2 SASEGT. The CDR3 covers 13 residues. The V and J ends lost 5 bases and 9 bases respectively, with 11 bases between them. The CDR3 sequence is CASSTRRGSPLHF. For the CDR3, the DNA is TGTGCCAGCAGTACAAGGAGGGGTTCACCCCTCCACTTT.